Listed below are T cell receptor beta chains from one sample, sequenced in a study of human thymus T cells. Assay used: immunoSEQ multiplex PCR; TCRdb lists only in-frame clones, some missing. This table holds approximately 49,000 clones, about 95% found once. The source material was blood. Receptor source: a girl in the first two years of life with a congenital heart defect but otherwise immunologically healthy. CDR3s include the opening cysteine and the closing phenylalanine or tryptophan. The D gene is left open where the match is weak. Part of the rows lack a size; the others show once, few, many or a class for expanded clones.

cdr3_length	j_call	d_call	clone_size	v_call	cdr3_nt	cdr3_aa
12	TRBJ2-7	.	.	TRBV2	TGTGCCAGCAGTGACGTACGTTACGAGCAGTACTTC	CASSDVRYEQYF
13	TRBJ2-2	.	.	TRBV28	TGTGCCAGCACAAAACCGAACACCGGGGAGCTGTTTTTT	CASTKPNTGELFF
13	TRBJ2-3	.	.	TRBV6-1	TGTGCCACGAGCGTGAAGGGCACAGATACGCAGTATTTT	CATSVKGTDTQYF
17	TRBJ2-6	.	once	TRBV5-1	TGCGCCAGCAGCTCTGAGCATCCAGGGGCTGGGGCCAACGTCCTGACTTTC	CASSSEHPGAGANVLTF
14	TRBJ2-2	TRBD2	.	TRBV18	TGTGCCAGCTCACCAAGGGCGGGAGCCGGGGAGCTGTTTTTT	CASSPRAGAGELFF
15	TRBJ1-2	.	.	TRBV28	TGTGCCAGCAGTTTTAACAGGGAGGTTAGCTATGGCTACACCTTC	CASSFNREVSYGYTF
13	TRBJ1-2	.	.	TRBV7-6	TGTGCCAGCAGCTTAGGGGGGGTCTATGGCTACACCTTC	CASSLGGVYGYTF
14	TRBJ2-3	TRBD2	.	TRBV19	TGTGCCAGTAGGATCCGACTAGCTTCAGATACGCAGTATTTT	CASRIRLASDTQYF
12	TRBJ1-1	.	once	TRBV7-9	TGTGCCAGCAGCTTGGTGAACACTGAAGCTTTCTTT	CASSLVNTEAFF
18	TRBJ2-5	TRBD2	.	TRBV15	TGTGCCACCAGCAGAGAGGTAGCGGGAGTAAGTCACGAGGAGACCCAGTACTTC	CATSREVAGVSHEETQYF
13	TRBJ1-2	.	.	TRBV2	TGTGCCAGCAGTGAAGGGACGCTCTATGGCTACACCTTC	CASSEGTLYGYTF
15	TRBJ2-1	TRBD2	.	TRBV6-6	TGTGCCAGCAGTTACTCGACGAATCGCGGGGGTGAGCAGTTCTTC	CASSYSTNRGGEQFF
16	TRBJ2-1	TRBD2	.	TRBV7-8	TGTGCCAGCAGCATCCTAGCGGGAGAGGGGTACAATGAGCAGTTCTTC	CASSILAGEGYNEQFF
16	TRBJ2-5	TRBD1	once	TRBV4-3	TGCGCCAGCAGCCAAGAAGCCGGGACAGGACAAGAGACCCAGTACTTC	CASSQEAGTGQETQYF
15	TRBJ2-1	TRBD2	.	TRBV5-8	TGTGCCAGCAGCACCGGGACTAGCCCCTACAATGAGCAGTTCTTC	CASSTGTSPYNEQFF
14	TRBJ2-5	TRBD1	once	TRBV4-1	TGCGCCAGCAGCCCGGGACAGGGGCAAGAGACCCAGTACTTC	CASSPGQGQETQYF
14	TRBJ2-7	.	.	TRBV19	TGTGCCAGTAGTCCCAGTCCAGGATCCTACGAGCAGTACTTC	CASSPSPGSYEQYF
12	TRBJ1-2	.	.	TRBV18	TGTGCCAGCTCACGGGACGGGGATGGCTACACCTTC	CASSRDGDGYTF
15	TRBJ1-2	.	.	TRBV5-1	TGCGCCAGCAGCTTGGCCGGCAGGGGCCCCTATGGCTACACCTTC	CASSLAGRGPYGYTF
15	TRBJ2-1	.	.	TRBV11-3	TGTGCCAGCAGCCTCTCAAGCCAAACCTACAATGAGCAGTTCTTC	CASSLSSQTYNEQFF
14	TRBJ1-4	.	once	TRBV11-2	TGTGCCAGCAGCTTAGAGGGGCCCGTCAACAAACTGTTTTTT	CASSLEGPVNKLFF
15	TRBJ1-1	.	.	TRBV30	TGTGCCTGGGTCCCCCGGGTAGGATGGAACACTGAAGCTTTCTTT	CAWVPRVGWNTEAFF
14	TRBJ2-7	.	.	TRBV4-1	TGCGCCAGCAGCCAAGGCCTCTCCGGTGGGGAGCAGTACTTC	CASSQGLSGGEQYF
12	TRBJ1-2	.	.	TRBV7-9	TGTGCCAGCAGCTTAGGCCGGGAGGGCTACACCTTC	CASSLGREGYTF
14	TRBJ1-4	.	.	TRBV28	TGTGCCAGCAGCCCCGGGACGGATAATGAAAAACTGTTTTTT	CASSPGTDNEKLFF
15	TRBJ2-3	TRBD1	.	TRBV4-1	TGCGCCAGCAGCTCGACAGGGGGTGACACAGATACGCAGTATTTT	CASSSTGGDTDTQYF
16	TRBJ2-7	TRBD1	.	TRBV4-1	TGCGCCAGTTCTGCGGAGGACGGGACAGGGGTACACGAGCAGTACTTC	CASSAEDGTGVHEQYF
15	TRBJ1-5	.	.	TRBV28	TGTGCCAGCAGATACGACAGCCATAGCAATCAGCCCCAGCATTTT	CASRYDSHSNQPQHF
16	TRBJ2-1	TRBD2	.	TRBV7-6	TGTGCCAGCAGCGGGACTAGCGGGAGGGCCTACAATGAGCAGTTCTTC	CASSGTSGRAYNEQFF
13	TRBJ2-3	.	few	TRBV15	TGTGCCACCAGCAGAGATCGGGAAGATACGCAGTATTTT	CATSRDREDTQYF
13	TRBJ1-5	.	.	TRBV2	TGTGCCAGCAGTGTAATGGGGAATCAGCCCCAGCATTTT	CASSVMGNQPQHF
13	TRBJ2-3	.	once	TRBV29-1	TGCAGCGTTGACCAAAGGGGCACAGATACGCAGTATTTT	CSVDQRGTDTQYF
15	TRBJ2-5	.	.	TRBV5-1	TGCGCCAGCAGCCCCAAATTACAGGGAAAAGAGACCCAGTACTTC	CASSPKLQGKETQYF
12	TRBJ2-2	.	.	TRBV2	TGTGCCAGCAGGGGTGACACCGGGGAGCTGTTTTTT	CASRGDTGELFF
14	TRBJ1-1	.	.	TRBV7-6	TGTGCCAGCAGCTTATATCGGCTGAACACTGAAGCTTTCTTT	CASSLYRLNTEAFF
14	TRBJ1-2	TRBD1	.	TRBV9	TGTGCCAGCAGCGTTGCGGACAGGGATTATTACTACACCTTC	CASSVADRDYYYTF
13	TRBJ2-6	.	.	TRBV29-1	TGCAGCGTTCGACAGGCTGGGGCCAACGTCCTGACTTTC	CSVRQAGANVLTF
16	TRBJ2-5	.	.	TRBV9	TGTGCCAGCAGCGTAGATACCGGGACACCTCAAGAGACCCAGTACTTC	CASSVDTGTPQETQYF
12	TRBJ2-2	.	.	TRBV11-3	TGTGCCAGCAGCTTAGATGGCGGGGAGCTGTTTTTT	CASSLDGGELFF
15	TRBJ1-1	.	.	TRBV2	TGTGCCAGCTGGCAGGGCCAAACGCTGAACACTGAAGCTTTCTTT	CASWQGQTLNTEAFF
17	TRBJ2-3	.	.	TRBV7-8	TGTGCCAGCAGCTTCCCACGGGGTGGCGGGCTTGCAGATACGCAGTATTTT	CASSFPRGGGLADTQYF
16	TRBJ1-5	TRBD1	.	TRBV28	TGTGCCAGCAGTTGGCGACAGGGGGGGGGCAATCAGCCCCAGCATTTT	CASSWRQGGGNQPQHF
11	TRBJ1-1	.	once	TRBV20-1	TGCAGTGCTCAGCCCGGAGATGAAGCTTTCTTT	CSAQPGDEAFF
13	TRBJ2-2	.	.	TRBV6-1	TGTGCCAGCAGGCAGCCGAACACCGGGGAGCTGTTTTTT	CASRQPNTGELFF
16	TRBJ2-1	.	.	TRBV4-3	TGCGCCAGCAGCCAAGATATCCCGGTCTCCTACAATGAGCAGTTCTTC	CASSQDIPVSYNEQFF
13	TRBJ1-2	.	.	TRBV6-1	TGTGCCAGCAGGCCCAGGGTGGACTATGGCTACACCTTC	CASRPRVDYGYTF
13	TRBJ2-7	.	.	TRBV5-1	TGCGCCAGCAGAGTTGTCGGCTCCTACGAGCAGTACTTC	CASRVVGSYEQYF
13	TRBJ2-3	.	.	TRBV28	TGTGCCACTTTACGGAGCGGTACAGATACGCAGTATTTT	CATLRSGTDTQYF
12	TRBJ1-2	TRBD1	.	TRBV10-3	TGTGCCATCACCCAGGGGGTCTATGGCTACACCTTC	CAITQGVYGYTF
20	TRBJ1-5	TRBD1	once	TRBV7-3	TGTGCCAGCAGCCAGATTAGATTATCCGACAGGGGAGGAGGCAATCAGCCCCAGCATTTT	CASSQIRLSDRGGGNQPQHF
13	TRBJ2-7	TRBD1	.	TRBV6-5	TGTGCCAGCGCTGTACAGGGGGCCTACGAGCAGTACTTC	CASAVQGAYEQYF
13	TRBJ1-1	TRBD1	.	TRBV27	TGTGCCAGCAGTTTGGGCAGGGGGACTGAAGCTTTCTTT	CASSLGRGTEAFF
14	TRBJ2-3	.	few	TRBV19	TGTGCCAGTAGTGAGGCACGGAGCACAGATACGCAGTATTTT	CASSEARSTDTQYF
13	TRBJ2-3	.	.	TRBV10-3	TGTGCCATCAGGGACCCCCGCACAGATACGCAGTATTTT	CAIRDPRTDTQYF
16	TRBJ1-5	TRBD1	.	TRBV9	TGTGCCAGCAGCGTAGTTACAGGGGCGAGCAATCAGCCCCAGCATTTT	CASSVVTGASNQPQHF
15	TRBJ2-1	TRBD2	.	TRBV19	TGTGCCAGTAGTGGTAGGACTAGCGGGAAGAGTGAGCAGTTCTTC	CASSGRTSGKSEQFF
16	TRBJ2-7	.	.	TRBV4-1	TGCGCCAGCAGCCAAGCGTCCCCGGGGTTGAGATACGAGCAGTACTTC	CASSQASPGLRYEQYF
14	TRBJ1-5	.	.	TRBV6-1	TGTGCCAGCAAAGAGTTCCAAACGGATCAGCCCCAGCATTTT	CASKEFQTDQPQHF
14	TRBJ2-1	TRBD2	.	TRBV11-3	TGTGCCAGCAGCGATAGCGGGTTTGACAATGAGCAGTTCTTC	CASSDSGFDNEQFF